This T cell receptor beta chain was sequenced for a study of OX40 agonist ivuxolimab in advanced cancers. Turning to the study itself: Those enrolled were roughly 85% male, with a mean age of around 55 years and ages from roughly 23 to 79. Partial responses were observed in three patients, of whom one had hepatocellular carcinoma and two had cutaneous melanoma.

Data came from immunoSEQ multiplex PCR; TCRdb stores just in-frame clones and leaves some out. Of some 14,000 clones in the sample, around nine tenths are singletons; the top ten hold over 5.5%. The V gene end was trimmed by 6 bases and the J gene end by 5 bases; junction bases not matched to a gene: 7. The germline CDR1 and CDR2 sequences are SNHLY and FYNNEI. This CDR3 spans 15 amino acids. The chain couples TRBV2 to TRBJ2-1; 10 bases fit TRBD1. The sequence derives from an adult with an advanced solid tumor such as melanoma, head and neck, liver or kidney cancer. The sample here was CD4+ or CD8+ T cells sorted from blood, taken in a trial of the OX40 agonist ivuxolimab. The CDR3 loop is CASRGTGDGHNEQFF. CDR3 coding DNA: TGTGCCAGCAGAGGGACAGGGGATGGCCACAATGAGCAGTTCTTC. The full variable domain, rest sourced from reference TRBV2 and TRBJ2-1, is EPEVTQTPSHQVTQMGQEVILRCVPISNHLYFYWYRQILGQKVEFLVSFYNNEISEKSEIFDDQFSVERPDGSNFTLKIRSTKLEDSAMYFCASRGTGDGHNEQFFGPGTRLTVL.